A single sample is the source of the 23 T cell receptor beta chains below, sequenced in a study of blood T cell repertoires in COVID-19. Profiled with immunoSEQ multiplex PCR; TCRdb holds only in-frame clones, not every one. The table shows roughly 130,000 clones, with roughly 78% occurring only once. Sequencing was done on a sample of peripheral blood. All receptors derive from a man aged 60 to 69 with acute or convalescent COVID-19.

This clone was found a few times. The chain employs TRBV3-1 (or the pseudogene TRBV3-2) and TRBJ1-1, with a possible D match to TRBD1 (5 bases). V lost 5 bases and J 5 bases, leaving 12 bases between the germline ends. Per the germline V gene, CDR1 is LGHDT and CDR2 is YNNKEL (reference sequence). The CDR3 is 13 amino acids. The CDR3 spells CASSASGRTEAFF. CDR3 DNA: TGTGCCAGCAGCGCCTCAGGGAGGACTGAAGCTTTCTTT.

A single count supports this clone. The chain uses TRBV7-9 and TRBJ2-7, with 7 bases aligning to TRBD1. V shed 5 bases, J shed 1 base, and the junction held 8 bases outside the gene matches. The CDR3 extends over 15 amino acids. Germline V gives CDR1 SEHNR, CDR2 FQNEAQ (reference sequence). The CDR3 DNA sequence: TGTGCCAGCAGCCCCCGGGACAGAATTTCCTACGAGCAGTACTTC. Its translation: CASSPRDRISYEQYF. The complete variable domain, with remaining parts taken from reference TRBV7-9 and TRBJ2-7, reads DTGVSQNPRHKITKRGQNVTFRCDPISEHNRLYWYRQTLGQGPEFLTYFQNEAQLEKSRLLSDRFSAERPKGSFSTLEIQRTEQGDSAMYLCASSPRDRISYEQYFGPGTRLTVT.

CDR3 bases: TGCGCCAGCAGCCAAGACTACAGGGTTGGACAGCCCCAGCATTTT. This codes for CASSQDYRVGQPQHF. The rearrangement joins TRBV4-3 to TRBJ1-5, with D perhaps TRBD1 (6 bases). The CDR3 spans 15 residues. Trimming took 0 bases from V and 7 from J, leaving 13 bases between them. Per the germline V gene, CDR1 is LGHNA and CDR2 is YSLEER.

The chain combines TRBV6-6 with TRBJ1-2, with D possibly TRBD1 on 5 matching bases. V was shortened by 10 bases and J by 4 bases, with 19 bases between the two germline ends. This CDR3 is 14 amino acids long. In germline, CDR1 is MNHNY, CDR2 SVGAGI (reference sequence). In DNA, the CDR3 is TGTGCCACCCGAAAAGACTCGGGGGTCTATGGCTACACCTTC. Its translation: CATRKDSGVYGYTF.

J is TRBJ2-5 and V is TRBV7-8; the match to TRBD1 covers 7 bases. Per germline, CDR1 SGHVS and CDR2 FQNEAQ. V lost 3 bases to trimming and J lost 1 base; unmatched junction nucleotides: 2. The CDR3 consists of 14 residues. The CDR3 spells CASSLTGTQETQYF. CDR3 nucleotides: TGTGCCAGCAGCTTGACAGGGACCCAAGAGACCCAGTACTTC.

The chain joins TRBV24-1 to TRBJ2-3; D gene ambiguous. V lost 4 bases and J lost 2, with 9 bases in between. Germline CDR1 and CDR2: KGHDR and SFDVKD. The CDR3 covers 14 residues. Here the CDR3 reads CATSDYVSTDTQYF. The CDR3 DNA reads TGTGCCACCAGTGACTACGTATCCACAGATACGCAGTATTTT.

CDR3 amino acids: CASSQETGGQETQYF. CDR3 in DNA: TGTGCCAGCAGCCAAGAGACAGGGGGGCAAGAGACCCAGTACTTC. The J gene is TRBJ2-5, the V gene TRBV3-1 (or the pseudogene TRBV3-2); 9 positions agree with TRBD1. Germline V CDR1 and CDR2: LGHDT, YNNKEL (reference sequence). This CDR3 has 15 residues. V lost 0 bases and J lost 2; bases outside the gene matches: 1.

This chain joins TRBV28 and TRBJ2-1; 10 nucleotides align to TRBD1. Germline V gene data show CDR1 as MDHEN and CDR2 as SYDVKM. V was pared by 8 bases and J by 5 bases, with 12 bases of the junction left unmatched. This CDR3 is built from 16 residues. CDR3 amino acids: CASEPSSGTGDNEQFF. In DNA form, the CDR3 reads TGTGCCAGCGAACCCAGTTCCGGGACAGGGGACAATGAGCAGTTCTTC.

The rearrangement uses TRBV9 and TRBJ2-1; unclear D gene. The CDR3 totals 14 residues. The germline V gene has CDR1 SGDLS and CDR2 YYNGEE. The V gene lost 0 bases and the J gene lost 8 bases, with 12 bases spanning the gap. CDR3 loop: CASSVVGSLDEQFF. DNA of the CDR3: TGTGCCAGCAGCGTAGTTGGTAGCCTCGATGAGCAGTTCTTC.

The J gene is TRBJ2-1, the V gene TRBV24-1, with 15 bases identical to TRBD2. The V gene's germline CDR1 is KGHDR and CDR2 SFDVKD. The ends lost 3 bases at V and 9 bases at J; junction bases unmatched: 8. The CDR3 loop spans 17 amino acids. This chain's CDR3 is CATSDHGTSGRLGEQFF. The DNA for the CDR3 is TGTGCCACCAGTGATCATGGGACTAGCGGGAGGTTAGGTGAGCAGTTCTTC.

The rearrangement links TRBV28 to TRBJ1-2; 10 nucleotides agree with TRBD1. This CDR3 region has 14 residues. After removal of 6 bases from V and 6 bases from J, the junction contained 7 bases not matched to a gene. The germline V gene encodes CDR1 MDHEN and CDR2 SYDVKM. The CDR3: CASRETGGANGYTF. CDR3 coding DNA: TGTGCCAGCAGGGAGACAGGGGGCGCGAATGGCTACACCTTC.

The chain couples TRBV28 to TRBJ1-2, with TRBD1 matching over 9 bases. CDR3 length: 15 amino acids. Germline V gene lookup returns CDR1 MDHEN and CDR2 SYDVKM. V gave up 3 bases and J gave up 8 bases; unmatched junction bases: 10. CDR3 region: CASSLPLTGGAGYTF. DNA of the CDR3: TGTGCCAGCAGTTTGCCGCTTACAGGGGGCGCAGGCTACACCTTC.

CDR3 region: CASRPGGENNEQFF. Here the CDR3 DNA reads TGCGCCAGCAGACCAGGGGGCGAGAACAATGAGCAGTTCTTC. This chain joins TRBV5-1 and TRBJ2-1; 8 positions agree with TRBD1. Unmatched junction bases numbered 6, after V lost 5 bases and J lost 5 bases. The germline gives CDR1 SGHRS, CDR2 YFSETQ. The CDR3 has 14 amino acids.

J is TRBJ2-5 and V is TRBV24-1; TRBD1 aligns across 7 bases. J was trimmed by 5 bases and V by 4 bases; bases with no gene match: 9. The germline V gene encodes CDR1 KGHDR and CDR2 SFDVKD. The CDR3 has 15 residues. The CDR3 nucleotides are TGTGCCACCAGTGACCAGACAGGGAGTAGGGAGACCCAGTACTTC. Translating gives CATSDQTGSRETQYF.

This chain links TRBV2 with TRBJ2-7, with D uncertain. CDR1 is SNHLY, CDR2 FYNNEI, per germline. The CDR3 loop spans 13 amino acids. Trimming removed 6 bases at V and 0 bases at J, with 9 bases between. The CDR3 spells CASSPPDSYEQYF. The CDR3 DNA sequence: TGTGCCAGCAGCCCACCAGACTCCTACGAGCAGTACTTC.

V and J are TRBV4-3 and TRBJ2-2; 11 nucleotides agree with TRBD2. From germline, CDR1 is LGHNA and CDR2 YSLEER. Unmatched junction bases numbered 13, after V lost 1 base and J lost 6 bases. CDR3 length: 19 amino acids. The CDR3: CASSQVYRLAGNLPGELFF. DNA of the CDR3: TGCGCCAGCAGCCAAGTCTATAGACTAGCGGGAAATCTCCCCGGGGAGCTGTTTTTT.

The chain links TRBV6-2 or TRBV6-3 to TRBJ1-2; D remains unclear. The V end was cut by 5 bases, the J end by 5 bases, with 15 bases between. This CDR3 contains 14 residues. Germline assignment: CDR1 MNHEY and CDR2 SVGEGT. In nucleotides, the CDR3 is TGTGCCAGCAGTAGAGGGATCTTGAATTATGGCTACACCTTC. This encodes CASSRGILNYGYTF.

CDR3 amino acids: CASSPLGRGQGYTF. In DNA form, the CDR3 reads TGTGCCAGCAGTCCCCTCGGTAGGGGGCAAGGCTACACCTTC. The chain joins TRBV6-6 to TRBJ1-2, with 7 bases identical to TRBD1. The germline gives CDR1 MNHNY, CDR2 SVGAGI (reference sequence). The junction had 11 bases not matched to a gene; V was cut back by 5 bases and J by 8 bases. The CDR3 has 14 amino acids.

This clone was recorded a few times. V usage is TRBV4-1 and J usage is TRBJ1-1, with TRBD1 matching over 7 bases. The germline V gene encodes CDR1 MGHRA and CDR2 YSYEKL. The CDR3 length is 17 residues. J was trimmed by 1 base and V by 2 bases; bases with no gene match: 10. In nucleotides, the CDR3 is TGCGCCAGCAGCCAACGTAGGACAGGATTGCAGAACACTGAAGCTTTCTTT. It is translated as CASSQRRTGLQNTEAFF.

The J gene is TRBJ1-6, the V gene TRBV7-9; D not resolved. The CDR3 covers 14 residues. Germline values: CDR1 SEHNR, CDR2 FQNEAQ (reference sequence). The V gene lost 3 bases and the J gene lost 7 bases, with 10 bases spanning the gap. This CDR3 reads CASSFGADNSPLHF. As DNA, the CDR3 is TGTGCCAGCAGCTTCGGAGCAGACAATTCACCCCTCCACTTT.

This clone turned up a few times. The CDR3 bases are TGCGCCAGCAGACCCGATACGAGCACCGGGGAGCTGTTTTTT. Translating gives CASRPDTSTGELFF. This chain joins TRBV5-1 and TRBJ2-2; D is ambiguous. V lost 5 bases and J 4 bases, leaving 12 bases between the germline ends. The germline V gene encodes CDR1 SGHRS and CDR2 YFSETQ. The CDR3 consists of 14 residues. The full variable domain, its missing parts supplied by reference TRBV5-1 and TRBJ2-2, is KAGVTQTPRYLIKTRGQQVTLSCSPISGHRSVSWYQQTPGQGLQFLFEYFSETQRNKGNFPGRFSGRQFSNSRSEMNVSTLELGDSALYLCASRPDTSTGELFFGEGSRLTVL.

This clone came up a few times. The V and J genes are TRBV29-1 and TRBJ1-4; a possible D gene is TRBD1 (5 bases). The CDR3 sequence is 15 residues long. From germline, CDR1 is SQVTM and CDR2 ANQGSEA. Trimming removed 0 bases from V and 8 bases from J, with 16 bases in between. The CDR3 nucleotides read TGCAGCGTTGAAGATTCGGCAGGGATAGGGGAAAAACTGTTTTTT. Translating gives CSVEDSAGIGEKLFF. Full variable domain (rest looked up from reference TRBV29-1 and TRBJ1-4): SAVISQKPSRDICQRGTSLTIQCQVDSQVTMMFWYRQQPGQSLTLIATANQGSEATYESGFVIDKFPISRPNLTFSTLTVSNMSPEDSSIYLCSVEDSAGIGEKLFFGSGTQLSVL.

The chain uses TRBV6-2 or TRBV6-3 and TRBJ2-1, with 7 bases aligning to TRBD2. There are 12 residues in the CDR3. CDR1 is MNHEY, CDR2 SVGEGT, per germline. Germline trimming cut 6 bases from V and 11 bases from J; bases unmatched to any gene: 7. The CDR3 sequence: CASSLGTTKQFF. The CDR3 bases are TGTGCCAGCAGCCTAGGGACTACAAAGCAGTTCTTC.